This is a list of T cell receptor beta chains from one sample in a study of PD-1 blockade in classical Hodgkin lymphoma. Produced via immunoSEQ multiplex PCR; TCRdb's table is partial and in-frame only. Of more than 25,000 clones listed, less than 75% are singletons. This material consisted of peripheral blood mononuclear cells (PBMCs), taken before the second cycle of nivolumab. These receptors originate from a human donor with classical Hodgkin lymphoma. CDR3s include the opening cysteine and the closing phenylalanine or tryptophan. D genes are given only for firm matches.

d_call,v_call,j_call,cdr3_aa,cdr3_nt
.,TRBV7-3,TRBJ2-7,CASSFYAGVSYEQYF,TGTGCCAGCAGCTTTTATGCAGGGGTGTCCTACGAGCAGTACTTC
.,TRBV2,TRBJ2-7,CASSPTGLYEQYF,TGTGCCAGCAGTCCAACGGGCCTCTACGAGCAGTACTTC
.,TRBV29-1,TRBJ1-1,CSVEGGAAQTKAFF,TGCAGCGTTGAAGGGGGGGCGGCGCAGACTAAAGCTTTCTTT
.,TRBV4-3,TRBJ2-1,CASSQVSGEQFF,TGCGCCAGCAGCCAAGTTTCCGGGGAGCAGTTCTTC
.,TRBV28,TRBJ2-7,CASSSRDPGEQYF,TGTGCCAGCAGCTCCCGGGACCCCGGGGAGCAGTACTTC
.,TRBV7-9,TRBJ2-6,CASSFSGANVLTF,TGTGCCAGCAGCTTTAGTGGGGCCAACGTCCTGACTTTC
TRBD1,TRBV6-1,TRBJ2-3,CASSAGTGTTDTQYF,TGTGCCAGCAGTGCCGGGACAGGGACCACAGATACGCAGTATTTT
.,TRBV9,TRBJ1-3,CASSPQLLSGNTIYF,TGTGCCAGCAGCCCTCAACTCCTCTCTGGAAACACCATATATTTT
.,TRBV18,TRBJ2-7,CASSWTGQVRYEQYF,TGCGCCAGCTCTTGGACGGGACAAGTGAGATACGAGCAGTACTTC
TRBD1,TRBV27,TRBJ2-1,CASSLGTGLNEQFF,TGTGCCAGCAGTTTAGGGACAGGCCTCAATGAGCAGTTCTTC
.,TRBV6-1,TRBJ1-2,CASSVGDTYGYTF,TGTGCCAGCAGTGTGGGGGATACCTATGGCTACACCTTC